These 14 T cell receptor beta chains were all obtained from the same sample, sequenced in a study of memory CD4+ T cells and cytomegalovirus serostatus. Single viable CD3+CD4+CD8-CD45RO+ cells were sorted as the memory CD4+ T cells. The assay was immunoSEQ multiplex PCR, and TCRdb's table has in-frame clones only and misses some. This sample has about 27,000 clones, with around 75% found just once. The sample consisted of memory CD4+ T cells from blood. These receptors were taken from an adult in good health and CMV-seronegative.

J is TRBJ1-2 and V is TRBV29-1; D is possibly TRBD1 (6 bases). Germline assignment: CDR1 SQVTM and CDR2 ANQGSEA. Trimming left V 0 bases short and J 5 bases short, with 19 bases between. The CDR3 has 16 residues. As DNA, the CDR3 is TGCAGCGTTGAAGACCCGAACAGGGCGTTAGGATATGGCTACACCTTC. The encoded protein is CSVEDPNRALGYGYTF.

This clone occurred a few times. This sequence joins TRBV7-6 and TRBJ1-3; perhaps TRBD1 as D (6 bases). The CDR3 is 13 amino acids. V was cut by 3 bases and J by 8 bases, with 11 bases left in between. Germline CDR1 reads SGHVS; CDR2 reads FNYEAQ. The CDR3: CASSFTGLDTIYF. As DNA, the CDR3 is TGTGCCAGCAGCTTTACAGGGTTGGACACCATATATTTT.

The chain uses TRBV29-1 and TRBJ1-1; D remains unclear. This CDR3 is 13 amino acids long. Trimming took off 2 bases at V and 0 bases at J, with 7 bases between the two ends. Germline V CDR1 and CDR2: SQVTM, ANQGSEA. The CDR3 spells CSVESGMNTEAFF. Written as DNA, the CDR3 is TGCAGCGTTGAATCGGGAATGAACACTGAAGCTTTCTTT.

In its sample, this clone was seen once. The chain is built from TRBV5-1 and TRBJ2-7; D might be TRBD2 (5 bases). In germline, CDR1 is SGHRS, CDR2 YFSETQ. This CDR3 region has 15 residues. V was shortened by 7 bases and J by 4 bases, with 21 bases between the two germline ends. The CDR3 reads CASAAWTEKNYEQYF. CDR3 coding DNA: TGCGCCAGCGCCGCCTGGACTGAGAAGAATTACGAGCAGTACTTC. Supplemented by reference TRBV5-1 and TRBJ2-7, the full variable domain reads KAGVTQTPRYLIKTRGQQVTLSCSPISGHRSVSWYQQTPGQGLQFLFEYFSETQRNKGNFPGRFSGRQFSNSRSEMNVSTLELGDSALYLCASAAWTEKNYEQYFGPGTRLTVT.

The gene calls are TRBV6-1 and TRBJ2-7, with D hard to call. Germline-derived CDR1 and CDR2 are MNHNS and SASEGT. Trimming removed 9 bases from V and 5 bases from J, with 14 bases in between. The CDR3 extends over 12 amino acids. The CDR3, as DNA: TGTGCCAGTCGGACCCCGGGCGACGAGCAGTACTTC. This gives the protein CASRTPGDEQYF.

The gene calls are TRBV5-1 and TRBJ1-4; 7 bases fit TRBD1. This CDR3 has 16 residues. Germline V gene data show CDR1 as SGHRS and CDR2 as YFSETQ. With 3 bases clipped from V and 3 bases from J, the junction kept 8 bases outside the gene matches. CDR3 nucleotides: TGCGCCAGCAGCTACAAACTGGGACAGCCTAATGAAAAACTGTTTTTT. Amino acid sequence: CASSYKLGQPNEKLFF. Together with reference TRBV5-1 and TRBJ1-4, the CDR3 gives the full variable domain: KAGVTQTPRYLIKTRGQQVTLSCSPISGHRSVSWYQQTPGQGLQFLFEYFSETQRNKGNFPGRFSGRQFSNSRSEMNVSTLELGDSALYLCASSYKLGQPNEKLFFGSGTQLSVL.

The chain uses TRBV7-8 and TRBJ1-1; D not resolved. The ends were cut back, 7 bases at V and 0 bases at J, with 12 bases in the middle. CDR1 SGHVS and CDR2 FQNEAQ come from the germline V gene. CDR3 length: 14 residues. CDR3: CASTPQRLNTEAFF. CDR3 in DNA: TGTGCCAGCACCCCCCAGCGGTTGAACACTGAAGCTTTCTTT.

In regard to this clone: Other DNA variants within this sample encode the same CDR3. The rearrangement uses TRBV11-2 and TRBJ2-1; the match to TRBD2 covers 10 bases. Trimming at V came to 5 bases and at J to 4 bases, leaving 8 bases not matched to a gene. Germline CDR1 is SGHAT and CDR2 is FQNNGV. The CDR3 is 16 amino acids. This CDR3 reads CASSLMGLAKYNEQFF. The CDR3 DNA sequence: TGTGCCAGCAGCCTAATGGGACTAGCGAAGTACAATGAGCAGTTCTTC.

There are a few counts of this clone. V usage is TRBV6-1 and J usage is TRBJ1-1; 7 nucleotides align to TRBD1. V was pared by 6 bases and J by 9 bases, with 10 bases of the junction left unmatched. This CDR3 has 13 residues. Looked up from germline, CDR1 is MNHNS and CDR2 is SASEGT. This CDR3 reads CASSAKGTEKAFF. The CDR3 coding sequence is TGTGCCAGCAGCGCAAAGGGGACAGAAAAAGCTTTCTTT.

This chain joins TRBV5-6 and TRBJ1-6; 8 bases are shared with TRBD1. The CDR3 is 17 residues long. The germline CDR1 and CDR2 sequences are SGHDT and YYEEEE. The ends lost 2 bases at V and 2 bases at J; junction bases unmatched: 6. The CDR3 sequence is CASSFGQGYTYNSPLHF. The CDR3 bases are TGTGCCAGCAGCTTCGGACAGGGATATACCTATAATTCACCCCTCCACTTT.

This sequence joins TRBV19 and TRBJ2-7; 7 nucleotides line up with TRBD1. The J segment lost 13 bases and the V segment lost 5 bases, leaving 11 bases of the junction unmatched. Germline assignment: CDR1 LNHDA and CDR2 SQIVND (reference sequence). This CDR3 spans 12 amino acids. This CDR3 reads CASSSKTGRDYF. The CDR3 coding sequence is TGTGCCAGTAGTTCAAAGACAGGGAGAGATTACTTC.

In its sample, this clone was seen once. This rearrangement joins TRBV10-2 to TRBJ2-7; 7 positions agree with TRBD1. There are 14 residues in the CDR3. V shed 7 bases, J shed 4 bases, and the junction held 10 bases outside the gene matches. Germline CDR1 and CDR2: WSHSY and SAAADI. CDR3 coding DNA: TGCGCCAGCACCTTGACAGGGAATAAGTACGAGCAGTACTTC. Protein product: CASTLTGNKYEQYF.

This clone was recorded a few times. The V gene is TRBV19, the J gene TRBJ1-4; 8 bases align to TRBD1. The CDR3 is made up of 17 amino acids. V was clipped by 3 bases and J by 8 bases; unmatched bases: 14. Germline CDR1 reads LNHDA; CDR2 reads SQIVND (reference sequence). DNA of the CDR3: TGTGCCAGTAGTATTCCTGACCGACAGGGGAATTGGGAAAAACTGTTTTTT. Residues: CASSIPDRQGNWEKLFF.

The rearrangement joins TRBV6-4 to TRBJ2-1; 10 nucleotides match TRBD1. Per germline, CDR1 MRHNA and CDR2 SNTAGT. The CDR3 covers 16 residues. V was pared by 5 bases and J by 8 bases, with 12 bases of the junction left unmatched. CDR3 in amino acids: CASSINAGQGIHEQFF. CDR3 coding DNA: TGTGCCAGCAGTATAAACGCGGGACAGGGGATTCATGAGCAGTTCTTC.